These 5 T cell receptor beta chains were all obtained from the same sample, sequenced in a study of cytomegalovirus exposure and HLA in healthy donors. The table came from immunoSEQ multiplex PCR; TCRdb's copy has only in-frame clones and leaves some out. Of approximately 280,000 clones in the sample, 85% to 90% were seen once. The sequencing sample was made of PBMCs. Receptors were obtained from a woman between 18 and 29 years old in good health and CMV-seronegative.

CDR3 in amino acids: CASSLLPGGGNEQFF. In nucleotides, the CDR3 is TGCGCCAGCAGCTTGCTACCTGGGGGGGGCAATGAGCAGTTCTTC. This sequence joins TRBV5-1 and TRBJ2-1, with TRBD2 matching over 7 bases. With V trimmed by 1 base and J by 6 bases, 7 bases remained unmatched. Germline V gene lookup returns CDR1 SGHRS and CDR2 YFSETQ. The CDR3 sequence is 15 residues long.

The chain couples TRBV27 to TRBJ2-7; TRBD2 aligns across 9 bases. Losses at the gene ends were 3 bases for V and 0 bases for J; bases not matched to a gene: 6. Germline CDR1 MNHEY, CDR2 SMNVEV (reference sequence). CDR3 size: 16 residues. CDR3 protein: CASSLGLAGNSYEQYF. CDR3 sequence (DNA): TGTGCCAGCAGTTTGGGTCTAGCGGGAAACTCCTACGAGCAGTACTTC.

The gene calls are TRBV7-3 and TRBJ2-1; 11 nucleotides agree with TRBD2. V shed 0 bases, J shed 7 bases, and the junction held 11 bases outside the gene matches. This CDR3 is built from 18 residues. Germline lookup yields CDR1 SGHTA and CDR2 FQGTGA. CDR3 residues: CASSLTVLAGDLRNEQFF. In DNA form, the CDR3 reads TGTGCCAGCAGCTTAACCGTACTAGCGGGAGACTTGAGAAATGAGCAGTTCTTC.

CDR3: CATGRERTDTQYF. The DNA of the CDR3 is TGTGCCACCGGGAGGGAGCGCACAGATACGCAGTATTTT. The chain recombines TRBV15 with TRBJ2-3, with 7 positions matching TRBD2. The germline CDR1 and CDR2 sequences are LNHNV and YYDKDF (reference sequence). The junction had 3 bases not matched to a gene; V was cut back by 8 bases and J by 1 base. This CDR3 spans 13 amino acids. Looking up the rest from reference TRBV15 and TRBJ2-3 gives the full variable domain: DAMVIQNPRYQVTQFGKPVTLSCSQTLNHNVMYWYQQKSSQAPKLLFHYYDKDFNNEADTPDNFQSRRPNTSFCFLDIRSPGLGDTAMYLCATGRERTDTQYFGPGTRLTVL.

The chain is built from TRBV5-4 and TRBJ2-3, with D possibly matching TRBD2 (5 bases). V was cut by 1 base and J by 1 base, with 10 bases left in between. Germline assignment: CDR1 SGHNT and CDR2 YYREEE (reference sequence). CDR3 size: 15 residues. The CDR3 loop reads CASSLPGYGTDTQYF. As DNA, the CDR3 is TGTGCCAGCAGCTTGCCGGGGTATGGCACAGATACGCAGTATTTT.